These 20 T cell receptor beta chains were sequenced from one sample in a study of early stage breast cancer tumors. Here immunoSEQ multiplex PCR was the method, and the copy in TCRdb shows in-frame clones only, minus some. The sample has 65,000 to 75,000 clones; around 80% are singletons. The source material was blood. The receptor set was obtained from a person aged 40 to 49 with breast cancer.

The chain's CDR3 is CASRSTGGSHGYTF. In DNA, the CDR3 is TGTGCCAGCAGATCGACAGGGGGCTCGCATGGCTACACCTTC. V usage is TRBV27 and J usage is TRBJ1-2; 10 bases align to TRBD1. The CDR3 loop spans 14 amino acids. Germline lookup yields CDR1 MNHEY and CDR2 SMNVEV (reference sequence). J gave up 6 bases and V 6 bases, and 7 bases lay outside the gene matches.

The genes are TRBV30 and TRBJ2-7; perhaps TRBD1 as D (7 bases). This CDR3 comprises 14 residues. Germline CDR1 and CDR2: GTSNPN and SVGIG (reference sequence). The germline V and J ends were trimmed by 2 bases and 4 bases, with 15 bases remaining between them. The CDR3 here is CAWSPAGGGYEQYF. The DNA of the CDR3 is TGTGCCTGGAGTCCGGCAGGGGGAGGATACGAGCAGTACTTC.

The J gene is TRBJ2-1, the V gene TRBV27; TRBD2 agrees at 10 bases. CDR1 and CDR2 (germline): MNHEY, SMNVEV (reference sequence). The V gene end was trimmed by 5 bases and the J gene end by 14 bases; junction bases not matched to a gene: 3. This CDR3 is built from 11 residues. The CDR3 nucleotides are TGTGCCAGCAGTACCGGGACTAGCGAGTTCTTC. Translation gives CASSTGTSEFF.

V and J are TRBV28 and TRBJ1-1; no reliable D call. The CDR3 runs to 14 residues. Germline V gene sequence: CDR1 MDHEN, CDR2 SYDVKM. V was clipped by 3 bases and J by 1 base, with 9 bases between them. The CDR3, as DNA: TGTGCCAGCAGTTTTTTTCGCCAGAACACTGAAGCTTTCTTT. It yields the protein CASSFFRQNTEAFF.

This clone has a handful of counts. The chain uses TRBV28 and TRBJ1-5, with D possibly matching TRBD1 (6 bases). CDR3 length equals 13 residues. Trimming removed 7 bases at V and 4 bases at J, with 11 bases between. Germline CDR1 and CDR2: MDHEN and SYDVKM. The CDR3 DNA reads as TGTGCCAGCATACAGGGTGGTAATCAGCCCCAGCATTTT. Amino acid sequence: CASIQGGNQPQHF.

This chain connects TRBV5-1 to TRBJ2-3, with D tentatively TRBD1 (6 bases). Between the trimmed V and J ends, which lost 8 bases and 2 bases, there was a span of 15 bases. The germline CDR1 and CDR2 sequences are SGHRS and YFSETQ. This CDR3 has 14 residues. The CDR3 protein is CASRLGDNTDTQYF. The CDR3 DNA sequence: TGCGCCAGTCGACTGGGGGACAACACAGATACGCAGTATTTT.

This chain uses TRBV7-9 with TRBJ2-6; 10 bases agree with TRBD2. CDR3 length equals 19 residues. Germline V CDR1 and CDR2: SEHNR, FQNEAQ (reference sequence). J lost 0 bases, V lost 3 bases, and 8 bases had no gene match. For the CDR3, the DNA is TGTGCCAGCAGCTTGAATTCACTAGCGGGAAGCTCTGGGGCCAACGTCCTGACTTTC. Protein sequence: CASSLNSLAGSSGANVLTF. Full variable domain (remainder filled in from reference TRBV7-9 and TRBJ2-6): DTGVSQNPRHKITKRGQNVTFRCDPISEHNRLYWYRQTLGQGPEFLTYFQNEAQLEKSRLLSDRFSAERPKGSFSTLEIQRTEQGDSAMYLCASSLNSLAGSSGANVLTFGAGSRLTVL.

The chain joins TRBV13 to TRBJ2-1, with 11 bases aligning to TRBD2. CDR1 and CDR2 from the germline V gene are PRHDT and FYEKMQ (reference sequence). The CDR3 runs to 15 residues. Losses at the gene ends were 3 bases for V and 7 bases for J; bases not matched to a gene: 5. CDR3 sequence (DNA): TGTGCCAGCAGCTTGGAACTAGCGGGAGTAAATGAGCAGTTCTTC. It specifies CASSLELAGVNEQFF.

This rearrangement joins TRBV5-4 to TRBJ1-2, with TRBD1 matching over 8 bases. V shed 5 bases and J 8 bases; nucleotides not matched to a gene: 5. This CDR3 region has 12 residues. The germline gives CDR1 SGHNT, CDR2 YYREEE (reference sequence). Here the CDR3 DNA reads TGTGCCAGCAGTTCGGGACAGGAGGGCTACACCTTC. Residues: CASSSGQEGYTF.

This chain links TRBV18 with TRBJ2-7; tentative D call: TRBD2 (6 bases). The CDR3 is 15 amino acids. Trimming cost V 3 bases and J 0 bases, with 12 bases left between them. Germline V gene sequence: CDR1 KGHSH, CDR2 LQKENI. The CDR3 DNA follows: TGTGCCAGCTCACCCGCCGGGGGACCCTCCTACGAGCAGTACTTC. Protein product: CASSPAGGPSYEQYF.

The chain combines TRBV27 with TRBJ2-7, with unresolved D. From germline, CDR1 is MNHEY and CDR2 SMNVEV (reference sequence). The CDR3 covers 14 residues. Trimming removed 3 bases from V and 5 bases from J, with 14 bases in between. CDR3 protein: CASSFHSRNHEQYF. Written as DNA, the CDR3 is TGTGCCAGCAGTTTTCATTCCCGCAACCACGAGCAGTACTTC.

This chain links TRBV28 with TRBJ1-4; no definite D call. The CDR3 is 14 amino acids. V lost 7 bases to trimming and J lost 0 bases, with 9 bases between them. Germline-derived CDR1 and CDR2 are MDHEN and SYDVKM. CDR3 DNA: TGTGCCAGCACCGAAAGGGCAACTAATGAAAAACTGTTTTTT. Translated: CASTERATNEKLFF.

The chain uses TRBV7-3 and TRBJ2-2; 8 bases map to TRBD1. The V and J ends lost 4 bases and 7 bases, in that order; junction bases with no gene match: 8. The germline CDR1 and CDR2 sequences are SGHTA and FQGTGA. The CDR3 contains 15 residues. CDR3 nucleotides: TGTGCCAGCAGCTCGAGGACAGGGTCTGGCGGGGAGCTGTTTTTT. Translation gives CASSSRTGSGGELFF.

This sequence joins TRBV7-6 and TRBJ1-1; 7 bases are a match to TRBD1. The CDR3 runs to 16 residues. V lost 5 bases to trimming and J lost 6 bases; unmatched junction nucleotides: 15. CDR1 and CDR2 (germline): SGHVS, FNYEAQ. The CDR3 sequence: CASSQGVGRAGAEAFF. The CDR3 DNA reads TGTGCCAGCAGCCAGGGGGTCGGCAGGGCCGGCGCTGAAGCTTTCTTT.

The chain links TRBV27 to TRBJ2-5; 13 positions match TRBD2. V was clipped by 5 bases and J by 3 bases; unmatched bases: 3. Germline CDR1 is MNHEY and CDR2 is SMNVEV (reference sequence). The CDR3 has 15 residues. The CDR3 spells CASSRGLAGEETQYF. The CDR3 nucleotides read TGTGCCAGCAGTAGAGGACTAGCGGGGGAAGAGACCCAGTACTTC.

The genes are TRBV28 and TRBJ2-3; 7 bases are shared with TRBD2. Germline loops: CDR1 MDHEN, CDR2 SYDVKM. The CDR3 runs 14 residues. With V trimmed by 5 bases and J by 2 bases, 4 bases remained unmatched. The CDR3 protein is CASSPGLDTDTQYF. CDR3 DNA sequence: TGTGCCAGCAGTCCCGGACTAGACACAGATACGCAGTATTTT.

The gene calls are TRBV5-1 and TRBJ1-4; 8 bases are a match to TRBD1. With 2 bases clipped from V and 8 bases from J, the junction kept 11 bases outside the gene matches. CDR3 length equals 16 residues. Germline V gene lookup returns CDR1 SGHRS and CDR2 YFSETQ. In nucleotides, the CDR3 is TGCGCCAGCAGCTTCGAACCGGGACAGGTACAAGAAAAACTGTTTTTT. Residues: CASSFEPGQVQEKLFF.

V is TRBV19 and J is TRBJ2-7, with TRBD1 matching 9 bases. The junction had 7 bases not matched to a gene; V was cut back by 10 bases and J by 6 bases. CDR1 is LNHDA and CDR2 is SQIVND in the germline V gene (reference sequence). CDR3 length equals 12 residues. CDR3: CATLETGGEQYF. The CDR3 coding sequence is TGTGCCACCCTGGAGACAGGGGGCGAGCAGTACTTC.

J is TRBJ2-7 and V is TRBV2; a possible D gene is TRBD2 (5 bases). V was trimmed by 8 bases and J by 7 bases, leaving 9 bases between them. Germline V gives CDR1 SNHLY, CDR2 FYNNEI. The CDR3 spans 10 residues. The CDR3: CASGPGEQYF. CDR3 sequence (DNA): TGTGCCAGCGGCCCGGGAGAGCAGTACTTC.

The chain carries TRBV5-1 and TRBJ2-2; 10 nucleotides match TRBD2. Germline CDR1 SGHRS, CDR2 YFSETQ. This CDR3 has 16 residues. Trimming cost V 0 bases and J 6 bases; bases outside gene matches: 5. CDR3 bases: TGCGCCAGCAGCTTGGAAGCGGGAGGGATCGCCGGGGAGCTGTTTTTT. Translating it yields CASSLEAGGIAGELFF.